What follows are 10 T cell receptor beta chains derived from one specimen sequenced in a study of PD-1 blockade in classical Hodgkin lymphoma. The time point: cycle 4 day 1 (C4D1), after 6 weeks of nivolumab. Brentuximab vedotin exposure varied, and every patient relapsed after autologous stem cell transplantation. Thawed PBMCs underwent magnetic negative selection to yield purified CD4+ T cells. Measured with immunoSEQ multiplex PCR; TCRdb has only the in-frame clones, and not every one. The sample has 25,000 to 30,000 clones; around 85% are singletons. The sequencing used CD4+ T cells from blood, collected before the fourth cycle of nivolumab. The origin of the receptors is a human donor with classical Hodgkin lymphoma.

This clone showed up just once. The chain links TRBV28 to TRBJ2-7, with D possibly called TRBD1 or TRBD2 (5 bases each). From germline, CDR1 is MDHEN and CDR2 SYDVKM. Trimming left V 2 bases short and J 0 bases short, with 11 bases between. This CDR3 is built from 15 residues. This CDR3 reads CASSLPGTVSYEQYF. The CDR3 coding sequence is TGTGCCAGCAGTTTACCAGGGACGGTCTCCTACGAGCAGTACTTC.

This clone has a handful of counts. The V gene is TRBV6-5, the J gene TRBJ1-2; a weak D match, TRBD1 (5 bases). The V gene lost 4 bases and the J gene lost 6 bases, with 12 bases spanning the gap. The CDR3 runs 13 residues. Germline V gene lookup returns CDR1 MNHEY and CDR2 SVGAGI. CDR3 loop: CASSSAGLNGYTF. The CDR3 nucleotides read TGTGCCAGCAGTTCTGCGGGACTGAATGGCTACACCTTC.

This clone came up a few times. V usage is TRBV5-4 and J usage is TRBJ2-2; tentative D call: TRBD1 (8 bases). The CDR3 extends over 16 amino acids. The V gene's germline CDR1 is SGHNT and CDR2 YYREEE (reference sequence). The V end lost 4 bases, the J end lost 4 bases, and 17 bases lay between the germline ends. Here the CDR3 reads CASSPLQGGSTGELFF. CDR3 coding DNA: TGTGCCAGCAGCCCTCTACAGGGGGGGAGCACCGGGGAGCTGTTTTTT.

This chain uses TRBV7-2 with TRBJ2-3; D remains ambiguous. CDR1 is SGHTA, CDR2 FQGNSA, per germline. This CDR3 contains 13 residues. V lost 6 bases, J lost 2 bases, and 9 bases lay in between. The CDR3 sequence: CASSLQHTDTQYF. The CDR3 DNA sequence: TGTGCCAGCAGTCTTCAACACACAGATACGCAGTATTTT.

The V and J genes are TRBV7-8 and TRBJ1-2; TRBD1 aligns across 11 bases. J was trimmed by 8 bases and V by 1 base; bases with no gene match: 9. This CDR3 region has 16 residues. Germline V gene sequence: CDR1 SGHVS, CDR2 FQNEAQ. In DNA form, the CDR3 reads TGTGCCAGCAGCTTAGTTAGGGGACAGGGGGGCCAAGGCTACACCTTC. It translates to CASSLVRGQGGQGYTF. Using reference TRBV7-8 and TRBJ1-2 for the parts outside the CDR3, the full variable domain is GAGVSQSPRYKVAKRGQDVALRCDPISGHVSLFWYQQALGQGPEFLTYFQNEAQLDKSGLPSDRFFAERPEGSVSTLKIQRTQQEDSAVYLCASSLVRGQGGQGYTFGSGTRLTVV.

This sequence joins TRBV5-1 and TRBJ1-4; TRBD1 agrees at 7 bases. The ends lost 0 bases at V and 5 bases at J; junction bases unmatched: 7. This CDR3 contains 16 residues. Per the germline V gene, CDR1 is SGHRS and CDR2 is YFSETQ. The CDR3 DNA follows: TGCGCCAGCAGCTTGGAGGAGACAGGGCCGAATGAAAAACTGTTTTTT. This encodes CASSLEETGPNEKLFF. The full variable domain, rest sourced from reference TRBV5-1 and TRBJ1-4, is KAGVTQTPRYLIKTRGQQVTLSCSPISGHRSVSWYQQTPGQGLQFLFEYFSETQRNKGNFPGRFSGRQFSNSRSEMNVSTLELGDSALYLCASSLEETGPNEKLFFGSGTQLSVL.

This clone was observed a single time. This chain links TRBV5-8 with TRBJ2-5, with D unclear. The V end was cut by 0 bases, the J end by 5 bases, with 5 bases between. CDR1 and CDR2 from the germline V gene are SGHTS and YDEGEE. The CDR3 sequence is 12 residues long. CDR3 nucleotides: TGTGCCAGCAGCTTGGTCCGGGAGACCCAGTACTTC. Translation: CASSLVRETQYF.

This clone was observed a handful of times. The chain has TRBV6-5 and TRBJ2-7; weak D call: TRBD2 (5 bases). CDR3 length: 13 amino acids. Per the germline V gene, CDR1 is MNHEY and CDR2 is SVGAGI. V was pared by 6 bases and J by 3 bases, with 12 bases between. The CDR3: CASSRTGNYEQYF. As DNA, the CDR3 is TGTGCCAGCAGCCGCACGGGAAACTACGAGCAGTACTTC.

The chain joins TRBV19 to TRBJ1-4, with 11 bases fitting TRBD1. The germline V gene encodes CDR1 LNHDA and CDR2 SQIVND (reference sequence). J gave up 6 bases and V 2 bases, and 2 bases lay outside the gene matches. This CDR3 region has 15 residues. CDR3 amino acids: CASSITGQGDEKLFF. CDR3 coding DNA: TGTGCCAGTAGTATAACGGGACAGGGGGATGAAAAACTGTTTTTT.

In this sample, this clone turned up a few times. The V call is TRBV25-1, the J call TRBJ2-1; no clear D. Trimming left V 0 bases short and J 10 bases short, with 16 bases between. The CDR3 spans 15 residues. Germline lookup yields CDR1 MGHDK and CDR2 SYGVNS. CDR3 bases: TGTGCCAGCAGTGAATATAAGCCCGATTTTGGGGAGCAGTTCTTC. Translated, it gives CASSEYKPDFGEQFF.